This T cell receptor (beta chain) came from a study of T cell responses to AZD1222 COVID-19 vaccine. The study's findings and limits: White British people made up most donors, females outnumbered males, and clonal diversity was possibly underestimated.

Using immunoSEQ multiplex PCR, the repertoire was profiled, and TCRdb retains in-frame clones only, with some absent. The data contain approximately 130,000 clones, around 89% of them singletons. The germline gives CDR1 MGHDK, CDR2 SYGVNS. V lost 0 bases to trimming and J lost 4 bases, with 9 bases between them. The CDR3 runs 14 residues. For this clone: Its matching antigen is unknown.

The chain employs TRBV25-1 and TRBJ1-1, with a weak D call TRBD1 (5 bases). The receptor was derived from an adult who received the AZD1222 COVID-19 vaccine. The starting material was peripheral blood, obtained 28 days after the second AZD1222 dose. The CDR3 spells CASSEYRGGTEAFF. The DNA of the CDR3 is TGTGCCAGCAGTGAATATAGGGGAGGCACTGAAGCTTTCTTT.